This is a list of T cell receptor beta chains from one sample in a study of radiotherapy plus CTLA-4 blockade in lung cancer. Assay used: immunoSEQ multiplex PCR; TCRdb lists only in-frame clones, some missing. The table records approximately 40,000 clones, 60% to 75% of them present only once. The sample in question was peripheral blood, obtained from a patient treated with radiotherapy plus ipilimumab. These receptor sequences come from a human donor with non-small cell lung cancer who had stable disease on radiotherapy plus ipilimumab. CDR3s include the opening cysteine and the closing phenylalanine or tryptophan. Each record gives: clone size, D gene, J gene, V gene, CDR3 DNA, CDR3 protein. D genes are given only for firm matches. Clone sizes are given selectively: once, few, many, or a class where the clone is expanded.

clone_size: -; d_call: -; j_call: TRBJ2-7; v_call: TRBV30; cdr3_nt: TGTGCCTGGAGTTTACAGGGACGTAGTAGGGGCGAGCAGTACTTC; cdr3_aa: CAWSLQGRSRGEQYF
clone_size: once; d_call: -; j_call: TRBJ2-1; v_call: TRBV9; cdr3_nt: TGTGCCAGCAGCGAGGGAGGCTTCCATGAGCAGTTCTTC; cdr3_aa: CASSEGGFHEQFF
clone_size: few; d_call: -; j_call: TRBJ2-7; v_call: TRBV7-9; cdr3_nt: TGTGCCAGCAGCTTCGGTAGCCTCGAGCAGTACTTC; cdr3_aa: CASSFGSLEQYF
clone_size: -; d_call: -; j_call: TRBJ1-2; v_call: TRBV5-6; cdr3_nt: TGTGCCAGCAGCTTGCAGAATTATGGCTACACCTTC; cdr3_aa: CASSLQNYGYTF
clone_size: -; d_call: -; j_call: TRBJ1-2; v_call: TRBV10-1; cdr3_nt: TGCGCCAGCAGTGGACAGGAGGGCTATGGCTACACCTTC; cdr3_aa: CASSGQEGYGYTF
clone_size: -; d_call: -; j_call: TRBJ2-7; v_call: TRBV14; cdr3_nt: TGTGCCAGCAGCCGCAATAAAGGACAGACGGCAGGGTCCTACGAGCAGTACTTC; cdr3_aa: CASSRNKGQTAGSYEQYF
clone_size: few; d_call: TRBD2; j_call: TRBJ2-5; v_call: TRBV28; cdr3_nt: TGTGCCAGCAGATCCTTAGGACTAGCGGGACTTCAAGAGACCCAGTACTTC; cdr3_aa: CASRSLGLAGLQETQYF
clone_size: -; d_call: -; j_call: TRBJ2-2; v_call: TRBV18; cdr3_nt: TGTGCCAGCTCACCGCCAAAGAACACCGGGGAGCTGTTTTTT; cdr3_aa: CASSPPKNTGELFF
clone_size: medium-sized; d_call: -; j_call: TRBJ2-7; v_call: TRBV7-2; cdr3_nt: TGTGCCAGCAGCGGATTTGTGGACGAGCAGTACTTC; cdr3_aa: CASSGFVDEQYF
clone_size: -; d_call: -; j_call: TRBJ1-2; v_call: TRBV28; cdr3_nt: TGTGCCACCAACAGTAACTATGGCTACACCTTC; cdr3_aa: CATNSNYGYTF
clone_size: -; d_call: TRBD1; j_call: TRBJ1-2; v_call: TRBV5-4; cdr3_nt: TGTGCCAGCAGCTTGGTTTGGGGGACAGGGGGACTTGGCTACACCTTC; cdr3_aa: CASSLVWGTGGLGYTF
clone_size: -; d_call: -; j_call: TRBJ2-3; v_call: TRBV9; cdr3_nt: TGTGCCAGCAGCCTCGACCCACTTAGCACAGATACGCAGTATTTT; cdr3_aa: CASSLDPLSTDTQYF
clone_size: -; d_call: -; j_call: TRBJ1-5; v_call: TRBV9; cdr3_nt: TGTGCCAGCAGCGTGGGGTGGAATCAGCCCCAGCATTTT; cdr3_aa: CASSVGWNQPQHF
clone_size: -; d_call: -; j_call: TRBJ1-3; v_call: TRBV4-3; cdr3_nt: TGCGCCAGCAGCCAGGACCAGACAGGCTCCGGAGACACCATATATTTT; cdr3_aa: CASSQDQTGSGDTIYF
clone_size: -; d_call: TRBD1; j_call: TRBJ2-4; v_call: TRBV7-2; cdr3_nt: TGTGCCAGCAGCCTGGGACAGGGACAATCCTTAGCCAAAAACATTCAGTACTTC; cdr3_aa: CASSLGQGQSLAKNIQYF
clone_size: -; d_call: -; j_call: TRBJ2-3; v_call: TRBV15; cdr3_nt: TGTGCCACCAGCAGAGATTTGGGTGATACGCAGTATTTT; cdr3_aa: CATSRDLGDTQYF
clone_size: -; d_call: -; j_call: TRBJ1-4; v_call: TRBV6-5; cdr3_nt: TGTGCCAGCAGTCCTCACAGACTTGGTGAAAAACTGTTTTTT; cdr3_aa: CASSPHRLGEKLFF
clone_size: -; d_call: -; j_call: TRBJ1-1; v_call: TRBV6-5; cdr3_nt: TGTGCCAGCAGTGAACCAGTGATAAACACTGAAGCTTTCTTT; cdr3_aa: CASSEPVINTEAFF
clone_size: -; d_call: -; j_call: TRBJ1-2; v_call: TRBV2; cdr3_nt: TGTGCCAGCAGTGAAGGGTACGTGTCCGGCTACACCTTC; cdr3_aa: CASSEGYVSGYTF
clone_size: -; d_call: TRBD2; j_call: TRBJ2-1; v_call: TRBV5-1; cdr3_nt: TGCGCCAGCAGCCTCGGGACTAGGTTCGACGATGAGCAGTTCTTC; cdr3_aa: CASSLGTRFDDEQFF
clone_size: -; d_call: TRBD1; j_call: TRBJ1-2; v_call: TRBV9; cdr3_nt: TGTGCCAGCAGCGCCGGACAGGGGGCAGTTGGCTACACCTTC; cdr3_aa: CASSAGQGAVGYTF
clone_size: few; d_call: -; j_call: TRBJ2-2; v_call: TRBV6-5; cdr3_nt: TGTGCCAGCAGACTTGTCGGGGAGCTGTTTTTT; cdr3_aa: CASRLVGELFF
clone_size: -; d_call: TRBD1; j_call: TRBJ1-2; v_call: TRBV5-1; cdr3_nt: TGCGCCAGCAGCCCGGGACAGTCCTATGGCTACACCTTC; cdr3_aa: CASSPGQSYGYTF
clone_size: -; d_call: -; j_call: TRBJ2-7; v_call: TRBV7-9; cdr3_nt: TGTGCCAGCAGCGCCCAACAGGGCTCCTACGAACAGTACTTC; cdr3_aa: CASSAQQGSYEQYF
clone_size: medium-sized; d_call: TRBD1; j_call: TRBJ1-3; v_call: TRBV5-1; cdr3_nt: TGCGCCAGCAGCTCTGGACAGGGCGGTATCTCCGGAAACACCATATATTTT; cdr3_aa: CASSSGQGGISGNTIYF
clone_size: -; d_call: TRBD1; j_call: TRBJ1-2; v_call: TRBV27; cdr3_nt: TGTGCCAGCAGTTCGCCGGGACAGGGGGCCCCTGGCTACACCTTC; cdr3_aa: CASSSPGQGAPGYTF
clone_size: once; d_call: -; j_call: TRBJ1-4; v_call: TRBV5-8; cdr3_nt: TGTGCCAGCAGTTCCCCCGGGGGGCCGGATAATGAAAAACTGTTTTTT; cdr3_aa: CASSSPGGPDNEKLFF
clone_size: -; d_call: TRBD1; j_call: TRBJ1-2; v_call: TRBV19; cdr3_nt: TGTGCCAGTACCTCCGGACAGGGGAGTCATGGCTACACCTTC; cdr3_aa: CASTSGQGSHGYTF
clone_size: once; d_call: -; j_call: TRBJ2-7; v_call: TRBV7-2; cdr3_nt: TGTGCCAGCAGCTTAGGGCAGGCCCCCTACGAGCAGTACTTC; cdr3_aa: CASSLGQAPYEQYF
clone_size: -; d_call: -; j_call: TRBJ2-1; v_call: TRBV11-2; cdr3_nt: TGTGCCAGCAGCTCAAGACGCCAGGGTGGATTAAATGAGCAGTTCTTC; cdr3_aa: CASSSRRQGGLNEQFF
clone_size: -; d_call: -; j_call: TRBJ2-1; v_call: TRBV6-5; cdr3_nt: TGTGCCAGCAGTTGGCAGGGGCGCGGTGAGCAGTTCTTC; cdr3_aa: CASSWQGRGEQFF
clone_size: once; d_call: -; j_call: TRBJ2-2; v_call: TRBV7-6; cdr3_nt: TGTGCCAGCAGCCATAACACCGCGGGTACCGGGGAGCTGTTTTTT; cdr3_aa: CASSHNTAGTGELFF
clone_size: -; d_call: -; j_call: TRBJ1-5; v_call: TRBV19; cdr3_nt: TGTGCCACCATGAGGGCCCTCAATCAGCCCCAGCATTTT; cdr3_aa: CATMRALNQPQHF
clone_size: few; d_call: -; j_call: TRBJ2-1; v_call: TRBV25-1; cdr3_nt: TGTGCCAGCAGACTATCTGTTGAGCAGTTCTTC; cdr3_aa: CASRLSVEQFF
clone_size: -; d_call: TRBD1; j_call: TRBJ2-3; v_call: TRBV5-1; cdr3_nt: TGCGCCAGCAGCTTGGCAACAGGGGTGAGCACAGATACGCAGTATTTT; cdr3_aa: CASSLATGVSTDTQYF
clone_size: -; d_call: -; j_call: TRBJ1-1; v_call: TRBV27; cdr3_nt: TGTGCCAGCAGTTTGGGAGCGGGGCAGCCCAACACTGAAGCTTTCTTT; cdr3_aa: CASSLGAGQPNTEAFF
clone_size: -; d_call: -; j_call: TRBJ1-1; v_call: TRBV30; cdr3_nt: TGTGCCTGGGGACGGGAGAACACTGAAGCTTTCTTT; cdr3_aa: CAWGRENTEAFF
clone_size: -; d_call: -; j_call: TRBJ2-2; v_call: TRBV29-1; cdr3_nt: TGCAGCGTTTCGGCTCTGCCCGGCGGGGAGCTGTTTTTT; cdr3_aa: CSVSALPGGELFF
clone_size: -; d_call: -; j_call: TRBJ2-1; v_call: TRBV9; cdr3_nt: TGTGCCAGCAGCGGCCTCCGGAGCAATGAGCAGTTCTTC; cdr3_aa: CASSGLRSNEQFF
clone_size: -; d_call: -; j_call: TRBJ1-1; v_call: TRBV11-1; cdr3_nt: TGTGCCAGCGGGAGTGGAAGGATGAACACTGAAGCTTTCTTT; cdr3_aa: CASGSGRMNTEAFF
clone_size: -; d_call: -; j_call: TRBJ1-5; v_call: TRBV7-2; cdr3_nt: TGTGCCAGCAGCTCTCAATCATCTGGCAATCAGCCCCAGCATTTT; cdr3_aa: CASSSQSSGNQPQHF
clone_size: few; d_call: -; j_call: TRBJ2-1; v_call: TRBV7-8; cdr3_nt: TGTGCCAGCAGCTTTCCGAGCGCCACTGATGAGCAGTTCTTC; cdr3_aa: CASSFPSATDEQFF
clone_size: -; d_call: -; j_call: TRBJ2-2; v_call: TRBV7-7; cdr3_nt: TGTGCCAGCACCAAGACGCCGGGTTTGAACACCGGGGAGCTGTTTTTT; cdr3_aa: CASTKTPGLNTGELFF
clone_size: -; d_call: -; j_call: TRBJ2-5; v_call: TRBV11-2; cdr3_nt: TGTGCCAGCAGCCTCCGGACAGTACAAGAGACCCAGTACTTC; cdr3_aa: CASSLRTVQETQYF
clone_size: few; d_call: TRBD1; j_call: TRBJ2-7; v_call: TRBV5-8; cdr3_nt: TGTGCCAGCAGCACCCTCCCGGGACAGGTCCACTACGAGCAGTACTTC; cdr3_aa: CASSTLPGQVHYEQYF
clone_size: -; d_call: -; j_call: TRBJ1-1; v_call: TRBV18; cdr3_nt: TGTGCCAGCTCACTCTCCCAACAGGGATGGAACACTGAAGCTTTCTTT; cdr3_aa: CASSLSQQGWNTEAFF
clone_size: -; d_call: TRBD2; j_call: TRBJ2-2; v_call: TRBV11-2; cdr3_nt: TGTGCCAGCAGCCAACTAGGCCAGCGGGGGGCTTTCGGGGAGCTGTTTTTT; cdr3_aa: CASSQLGQRGAFGELFF
clone_size: few; d_call: -; j_call: TRBJ1-5; v_call: TRBV6-9; cdr3_nt: TGTGCCAGCAGTTACGACAGCAATCAGCCCCAGCATTTT; cdr3_aa: CASSYDSNQPQHF
clone_size: -; d_call: TRBD1; j_call: TRBJ1-2; v_call: TRBV12-5; cdr3_nt: TGTGCTAGTGGTCCGGGACAGGCGTTTGGGTATGGCTACACCTTC; cdr3_aa: CASGPGQAFGYGYTF
clone_size: -; d_call: -; j_call: TRBJ1-3; v_call: TRBV9; cdr3_nt: TGTGCCAGCAGCGCCACTCCCGGGACGGACTCTGGAAACACCATATATTTT; cdr3_aa: CASSATPGTDSGNTIYF
clone_size: -; d_call: -; j_call: TRBJ1-2; v_call: TRBV25-1; cdr3_nt: TGTGCCAGCGGGAGTCCGGGGGCGTCCTATGGCTACACCTTC; cdr3_aa: CASGSPGASYGYTF
clone_size: -; d_call: -; j_call: TRBJ2-2; v_call: TRBV5-1; cdr3_nt: TGCGCCAGCAGCTTGCGCGGGACAGAGACCACCGGGGAGCTGTTTTTT; cdr3_aa: CASSLRGTETTGELFF
clone_size: -; d_call: -; j_call: TRBJ2-7; v_call: TRBV7-2; cdr3_nt: TGTGCCAGCAGCTTAGAGGGGGACACTTCCTACGAGCAGTACTTC; cdr3_aa: CASSLEGDTSYEQYF
clone_size: -; d_call: -; j_call: TRBJ1-1; v_call: TRBV5-6; cdr3_nt: TGTGCCAGCAGCTTGGGGGAGCTAAGACTTTCGAACACTGAAGCTTTCTTT; cdr3_aa: CASSLGELRLSNTEAFF